These 29 T cell receptor beta chains share one sample of origin, sequenced in a study of CD8 T cells in Susac syndrome. cDNA came from about 0.5 to 1 ug RNA primed by random hexamers. Using its own MiXCR run on the immunoSEQ multiplex PCR reads, TCRdb lists one record per CDR3 protein. In the table there are 80,000 or so distinct CDR3 sequences, just over 90% of which are singletons. Sequencing was performed on CD4+ T cells from PBMCs. These receptors were taken from a human donor with Susac syndrome.

The sample holds one count of this clonotype. V gene TRBV29-1 combines with J gene TRBJ1-5; 7 bases agree with TRBD1. The length of the CDR3 is 14 residues. The germline V gene has CDR1 SQVTM and CDR2 ANQGSEA. V was clipped by 5 bases and J by 2 bases; unmatched bases: 6. DNA of the CDR3: TGCAGCGTTAGGACAGGTAAGGGCAATCAGCCCCAGCATTTT. Amino acids: CSVRTGKGNQPQHF.

This chain links TRBV12-3 or TRBV12-4 with TRBJ1-5, with D possibly TRBD1 on 6 matching bases. V was pared by 5 bases and J by 6 bases, with 17 bases between. The CDR3 covers 15 residues. The chain's CDR3 is CASSHTGMFSQPQHF. The DNA for the CDR3 is TGTGCCAGCAGTCATACAGGGATGTTCAGTCAGCCCCAGCATTTT.

Concerning this clonotype: At one of its ends the junction is not consistent with the germline gene, which may arise from a read error. The chain uses TRBV23-1 and TRBJ2-5; D is undetermined. TRBV23-1 is placed among ORFs of uncertain function. This CDR3 is built from 11 residues. CDR3 nucleotide sequence: TGTTCCGAAAACAGTCAAGAGACCCAGTACTTC. This translates into CSENSQETQYF.

This sequence joins TRBV19 and TRBJ2-7; TRBD2 matches at 7 bases. Germline assignment: CDR1 LNHDA and CDR2 SQIVND (reference sequence). Trimming at V came to 7 bases and at J to 5 bases, leaving 14 bases not matched to a gene. The CDR3 covers 15 residues. The DNA for the CDR3 is TGTGCCAGTAAAGAGGGGAGGGCCCTCTACGACGAGCAGTACTTC. This translates into CASKEGRALYDEQYF.

This clonotype has only a few counts. This rearrangement joins TRBV5-1 to TRBJ1-4, with a weak D call TRBD1 (6 bases). CDR1 and CDR2 (germline): SGHRS, YFSETQ. V was shortened by 3 bases and J by 0 bases, with 12 bases between the two germline ends. The CDR3 spans 16 residues. CDR3 DNA sequence: TGCGCCAGCAGCTCGGGACAAAGTGCAACTAATGAAAAACTGTTTTTT. It yields the protein CASSSGQSATNEKLFF.

The chain uses TRBV14 and TRBJ2-3, with 9 positions matching TRBD2. Germline lookup yields CDR1 SGHDN and CDR2 FVKESK. Unmatched junction bases numbered 11, after V lost 4 bases and J lost 3 bases. CDR3 length: 17 residues. CDR3 DNA sequence: TGTGCCAGCAGCCCACTTCTTGGCCTAGCGGGGACAGATACGCAGTATTTT. It translates to CASSPLLGLAGTDTQYF.

The chain is built from TRBV10-3 and TRBJ2-5; possible D gene TRBD2, 5 bases. V lost 2 bases and J lost 5, with 15 bases in between. This CDR3 comprises 15 residues. CDR1 and CDR2 (germline): ENHRY, SYGVKD. As DNA, the CDR3 is TGTGCCATCAGTGAGCAGATTTCGGGGTTGGAGACCCAGTACTTC. It is translated as CAISEQISGLETQYF.

The chain joins TRBV6-2 or TRBV6-3 to TRBJ2-4, with D perhaps matching TRBD2 (5 bases). The V and J ends lost 6 bases and 8 bases respectively, with 20 bases between them. The CDR3 runs to 15 residues. From germline, CDR1 is MNHEY and CDR2 SVGEGT. This CDR3 is CASRSRTPAVDIQYF. The DNA of the CDR3 is TGTGCCAGCAGGTCACGGACTCCGGCGGTCGACATTCAGTACTTC.

This sequence joins TRBV12-3 or TRBV12-4 and TRBJ2-1; D is undetermined. Trimming took 2 bases from V and 7 from J, leaving 12 bases between them. CDR3 length: 14 residues. CDR3 nucleotides: TGTGCCAGCAGTTTATCCCAGAAAGGGAATGAGCAGTTCTTC. Amino acids: CASSLSQKGNEQFF.

V gene TRBV14 combines with J gene TRBJ1-3; unclear D gene. V was trimmed by 5 bases and J by 0 bases, leaving 8 bases between them. Germline CDR1 SGHDN, CDR2 FVKESK. The CDR3 extends over 14 amino acids. This chain's CDR3 is CASSFDISGNTIYF. CDR3 nucleotide sequence: TGTGCCAGCAGCTTTGACATCTCTGGAAACACCATATATTTT.

V gene TRBV12-3 or TRBV12-4 combines with J gene TRBJ2-5, with 11 bases lining up with TRBD2. CDR3 size: 13 residues. V trimming: 6 bases; J trimming: 6 bases; junction bases outside the gene matches: 3. CDR3 in amino acids: CASRLAGGQTQYF. The CDR3, as DNA: TGTGCCAGCAGGCTAGCGGGGGGCCAGACCCAGTACTTC.

The gene calls are TRBV29-1 and TRBJ2-1; 10 bases fit TRBD2. After removal of 4 bases from V and 7 bases from J, the junction contained 7 bases not matched to a gene. The CDR3 covers 14 residues. Per the germline V gene, CDR1 is SQVTM and CDR2 is ANQGSEA. CDR3 amino acids: CSVVLSGGANEQFF. CDR3 coding DNA: TGCAGCGTTGTTTTAAGCGGGGGGGCGAATGAGCAGTTCTTC.

V usage is TRBV5-1 and J usage is TRBJ1-4; maybe TRBD1 (5 bases). The V end was cut by 3 bases, the J end by 11 bases, with 23 bases between. Germline CDR1 and CDR2: SGHRS and YFSETQ. The CDR3 totals 16 residues. In DNA form, the CDR3 reads TGCGCCAGCAGCTCCTACATCGGAAACGCCGCAGGGAAACTGTTTTTT. Amino acid sequence: CASSSYIGNAAGKLFF. Supplemented by reference TRBV5-1 and TRBJ1-4, the full variable domain reads KAGVTQTPRYLIKTRGQQVTLSCSPISGHRSVSWYQQTPGQGLQFLFEYFSETQRNKGNFPGRFSGRQFSNSRSEMNVSTLELGDSALYLCASSSYIGNAAGKLFFGSGTQLSVL.

V is TRBV7-6 and J is TRBJ2-6; 10 nucleotides match TRBD1. The CDR3 contains 21 residues. With V trimmed by 2 bases and J by 3 bases, 16 bases remained unmatched. Germline V gene lookup returns CDR1 SGHVS and CDR2 FNYEAQ. CDR3 in amino acids: CASSLSSWAETGGDGANVLTF. The CDR3 region has the DNA TGTGCCAGCAGCTTATCCTCTTGGGCCGAGACAGGGGGCGATGGGGCCAACGTCCTGACTTTC.

The chain links TRBV15 to TRBJ1-5; D unclear. This CDR3 contains 14 residues. The V and J ends lost 7 bases and 2 bases respectively, with 12 bases between them. Germline V gene data show CDR1 as LNHNV and CDR2 as YYDKDF (reference sequence). The CDR3 spells CATTRALGNQPQHF. The CDR3, as DNA: TGTGCCACCACCCGGGCCCTTGGCAATCAGCCCCAGCATTTT.

This chain connects TRBV6-1 to TRBJ2-7; D remains unclear. V was trimmed by 3 bases and J by 2 bases, leaving 8 bases between them. CDR3 length equals 13 residues. From germline, CDR1 is MNHNS and CDR2 SASEGT. CDR3 DNA sequence: TGTGCCAGCAGTGAGTCCCGAACCTACGAGCAGTACTTC. As protein: CASSESRTYEQYF.

This sequence joins TRBV28 and TRBJ1-2, with TRBD1 as a possible D gene (6 bases). V was clipped by 5 bases and J by 3 bases, with 16 bases between them. This CDR3 has 15 amino acids. CDR1 and CDR2 from the germline V gene are MDHEN and SYDVKM. The DNA for the CDR3 is TGTGCCAGCAGTGACACAGGGAAAGCTTACTATGGCTACACCTTC. The encoded protein is CASSDTGKAYYGYTF.

This clonotype was counted a single time. The rearrangement joins TRBV5-4 to TRBJ2-5, with D perhaps matching TRBD2 (5 bases). This CDR3 spans 15 amino acids. The V end was cut by 1 base, the J end by 2 bases, with 12 bases between. Germline V gene data show CDR1 as SGHNT and CDR2 as YYREEE (reference sequence). CDR3 DNA sequence: TGTGCCAGCAGCTTGAGGCTAGCTCAACAAGAGACCCAGTACTTC. Translating gives CASSLRLAQQETQYF.

The genes are TRBV20-1 and TRBJ2-5; the D gene is possibly TRBD1 (6 bases). The CDR3 spans 13 residues. CDR1 and CDR2 from the germline V gene are DFQATT and SNEGSKA (reference sequence). Trimming took off 1 base at V and 2 bases at J, with 8 bases between the two ends. CDR3 region: CSARVTGQETQYF. The CDR3 DNA sequence: TGCAGTGCTAGAGTGACAGGTCAAGAGACCCAGTACTTC.

The chain is built from TRBV29-1 and TRBJ1-2; D gene uncertain. Germline V CDR1 and CDR2: SQVTM, ANQGSEA. V shed 6 bases and J shed 7 bases, with 18 bases lying between them. CDR3 size: 13 residues. CDR3 DNA: TGCAGCGTGGGAACCCTAAGAGGACCTGGCTACACCTTC. Translated, it gives CSVGTLRGPGYTF.

V is TRBV6-2 or TRBV6-3 and J is TRBJ2-1; TRBD2 agrees at 7 bases. The CDR3 extends over 19 amino acids. After removal of 2 bases from V and 7 bases from J, the junction contained 20 bases not matched to a gene. Germline CDR1 is MNHEY and CDR2 is SVGEGT. The CDR3 sequence: CASSYHEGGSILSGNEQFF. CDR3 DNA: TGTGCCAGCAGTTACCACGAGGGCGGGAGCATATTGTCTGGGAATGAGCAGTTCTTC.

The chain uses TRBV27 and TRBJ1-2; a weak D match, TRBD1 (6 bases). The V gene lost 3 bases and the J gene lost 7 bases, with 15 bases spanning the gap. CDR1 MNHEY and CDR2 SMNVEV come from the germline V gene (reference sequence). This CDR3 comprises 14 residues. CDR3: CASSLQGPSGGYTF. As DNA, the CDR3 is TGTGCCAGCAGTTTGCAGGGGCCCTCGGGTGGCTACACCTTC.

In its sample, this clonotype was seen once. The genes are TRBV20-1 and TRBJ1-5; D gene unclear. The germline gives CDR1 DFQATT, CDR2 SNEGSKA (reference sequence). The germline V and J ends were trimmed by 1 base and 1 base, with 5 bases remaining between them. The CDR3 spans 13 residues. CDR3: CSARGSSNQPQHF. The DNA for the CDR3 is TGCAGTGCTAGAGGGTCCAGCAATCAGCCCCAGCATTTT.

The CDR3 region has the DNA TGTGCCAGCAGCGCCGACAGGGCGACTGAAGCTTTCTTT. Encoded protein: CASSADRATEAFF. The chain couples TRBV25-1 to TRBJ1-1, with 7 nucleotides matching TRBD1. Trimming took 6 bases from V and 5 from J; bases not matched to a gene: 6. Germline CDR1 MGHDK, CDR2 SYGVNS. The CDR3 runs to 13 residues.

About this clonotype: One junction end disagrees with the germline gene, perhaps due to a read error. The chain carries TRBV4-3 and TRBJ2-1; no clear D gene. There are 15 residues in the CDR3. Per the germline V gene, CDR1 is LGHNA and CDR2 is YSLEER. The CDR3 DNA sequence: TGCGCCAGCAGCCAAGAAGATCTCCCCCAATCGGCCCGACTCTTC. It translates to CASSQEDLPQSARLF.

The rearrangement uses TRBV28 and TRBJ2-7; 10 nucleotides match TRBD1. This CDR3 has 15 residues. The V gene end was trimmed by 5 bases and the J gene end by 1 base; junction bases not matched to a gene: 5. The germline CDR1 and CDR2 sequences are MDHEN and SYDVKM. Here the CDR3 reads CASSAPGQGSYEQYF. CDR3 nucleotide sequence: TGTGCCAGCAGTGCGCCGGGACAGGGGTCCTACGAGCAGTACTTC.

V gene TRBV20-1 combines with J gene TRBJ2-3, with D perhaps given as TRBD1 or TRBD2 (5 bases each). The CDR3 runs 14 residues. From germline, CDR1 is DFQATT and CDR2 SNEGSKA (reference sequence). The germline V and J ends were trimmed by 2 bases and 1 base, with 10 bases remaining between them. The CDR3 spells CSARTVGGTDTQYF. The CDR3 DNA reads TGCAGTGCTAGAACCGTGGGGGGCACAGATACGCAGTATTTT.

This sequence joins TRBV9 and TRBJ2-3; D gene ambiguous. The V end lost 4 bases, the J end lost 0 bases, and 9 bases lay between the germline ends. Germline loops: CDR1 SGDLS, CDR2 YYNGEE. The CDR3 runs 14 residues. CDR3 coding DNA: TGTGCCAGCAGCCCAATGGACAGCACAGATACGCAGTATTTT. Amino acids: CASSPMDSTDTQYF.

The V gene is TRBV27, the J gene TRBJ2-7; D is ambiguous. Trimming removed 0 bases from V and 1 base from J, with 10 bases in between. The V gene's germline CDR1 is MNHEY and CDR2 SMNVEV (reference sequence). There are 15 residues in the CDR3. As DNA, the CDR3 is TGTGCCAGCAGTTTATCCCCGCTAGGATCCTACGAGCAGTACTTC. Translation: CASSLSPLGSYEQYF.